This T cell receptor (beta chain) emerged from a study of chemoradiotherapy in HPV16-positive cancers. This clone has only a few counts. Profiling relied on immunoSEQ multiplex PCR, and the TCRdb table lists in-frame clones only, not all of them. The repertoire consists of 15,000 to 20,000 clones, with 89% occurring once and the leading ten covering 2% to 2.5%. V lost 7 bases and J 6 bases, leaving 18 bases between the germline ends. The CDR3 is 14 amino acids. Germline loops: CDR1 LNHDA, CDR2 SQIVND (reference sequence). Material: blood, obtained from a patient who underwent chemoradiotherapy. This TCR was recovered from a human donor with HPV-associated anogenital cancer. The chain carries TRBV19 and TRBJ1-2, with a weak D call TRBD1 (6 bases). The CDR3 spells CASTSLGNRDGYTF. The CDR3 DNA reads TGTGCCAGTACTTCTCTAGGTAACAGGGATGGCTACACCTTC.